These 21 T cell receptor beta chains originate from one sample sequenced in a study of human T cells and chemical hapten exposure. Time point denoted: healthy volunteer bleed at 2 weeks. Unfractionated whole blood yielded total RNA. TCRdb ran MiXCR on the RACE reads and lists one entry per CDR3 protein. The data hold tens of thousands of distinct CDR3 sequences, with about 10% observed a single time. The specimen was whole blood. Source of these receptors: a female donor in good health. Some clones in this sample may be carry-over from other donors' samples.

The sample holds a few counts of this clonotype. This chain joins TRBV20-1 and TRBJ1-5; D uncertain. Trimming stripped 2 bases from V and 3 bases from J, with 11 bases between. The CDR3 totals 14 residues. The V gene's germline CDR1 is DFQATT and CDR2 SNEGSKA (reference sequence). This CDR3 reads CSARPQRFNQPQHF. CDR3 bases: TGCAGTGCTAGACCTCAACGGTTCAATCAGCCCCAGCATTTT.

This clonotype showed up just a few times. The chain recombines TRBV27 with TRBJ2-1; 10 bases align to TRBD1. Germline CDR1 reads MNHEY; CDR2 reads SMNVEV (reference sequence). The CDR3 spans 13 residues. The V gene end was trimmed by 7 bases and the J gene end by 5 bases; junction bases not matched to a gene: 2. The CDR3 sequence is CASTGQGDNEQFF. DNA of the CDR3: TGTGCCAGCACTGGACAGGGGGACAATGAGCAGTTCTTC.

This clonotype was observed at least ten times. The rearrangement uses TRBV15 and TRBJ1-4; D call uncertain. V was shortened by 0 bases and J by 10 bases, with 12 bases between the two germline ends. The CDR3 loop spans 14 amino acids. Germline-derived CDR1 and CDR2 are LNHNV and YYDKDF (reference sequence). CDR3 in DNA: TGTGCCACCAGCAGAGATCGCGGTGAAGGAAAACTGTTTTTT. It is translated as CATSRDRGEGKLFF.

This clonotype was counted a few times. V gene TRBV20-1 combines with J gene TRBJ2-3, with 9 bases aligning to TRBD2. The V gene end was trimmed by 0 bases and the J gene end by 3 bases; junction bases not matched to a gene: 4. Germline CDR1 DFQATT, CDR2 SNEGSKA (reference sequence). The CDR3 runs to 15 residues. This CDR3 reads CSARDSGSGTDTQYF. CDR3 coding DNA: TGCAGTGCTAGAGATAGCGGGAGTGGGACAGATACGCAGTATTTT.

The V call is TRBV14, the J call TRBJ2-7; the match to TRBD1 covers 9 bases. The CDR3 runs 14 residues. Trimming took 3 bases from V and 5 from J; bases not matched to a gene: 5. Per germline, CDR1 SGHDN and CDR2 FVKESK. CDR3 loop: CASSHITGGHEQYF. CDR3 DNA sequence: TGTGCCAGCAGCCATATCACAGGGGGCCACGAGCAGTACTTC.

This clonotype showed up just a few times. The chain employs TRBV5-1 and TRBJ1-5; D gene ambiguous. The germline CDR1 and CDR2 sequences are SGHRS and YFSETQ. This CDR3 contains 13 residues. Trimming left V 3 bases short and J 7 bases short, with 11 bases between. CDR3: CASSSKGGQPQHF. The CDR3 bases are TGCGCCAGCAGCTCCAAGGGCGGACAGCCCCAGCATTTT. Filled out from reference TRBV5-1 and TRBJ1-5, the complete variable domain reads KAGVTQTPRYLIKTRGQQVTLSCSPISGHRSVSWYQQTPGQGLQFLFEYFSETQRNKGNFPGRFSGRQFSNSRSEMNVSTLELGDSALYLCASSSKGGQPQHFGDGTRLSIL.

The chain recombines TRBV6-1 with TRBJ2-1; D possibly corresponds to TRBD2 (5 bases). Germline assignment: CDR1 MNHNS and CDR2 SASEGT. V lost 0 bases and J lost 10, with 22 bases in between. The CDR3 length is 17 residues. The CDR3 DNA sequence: TGTGCCAGCAGTGAAGCAGACCATAAAGGACGATTAGCGGAGCAGTTCTTC. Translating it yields CASSEADHKGRLAEQFF.

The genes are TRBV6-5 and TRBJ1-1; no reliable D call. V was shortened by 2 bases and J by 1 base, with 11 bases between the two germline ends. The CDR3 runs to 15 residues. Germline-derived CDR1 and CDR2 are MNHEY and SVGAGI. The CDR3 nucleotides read TGTGCCAGCAGTTACATGTCTCGGTCGAACACTGAAGCTTTCTTT. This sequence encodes CASSYMSRSNTEAFF.

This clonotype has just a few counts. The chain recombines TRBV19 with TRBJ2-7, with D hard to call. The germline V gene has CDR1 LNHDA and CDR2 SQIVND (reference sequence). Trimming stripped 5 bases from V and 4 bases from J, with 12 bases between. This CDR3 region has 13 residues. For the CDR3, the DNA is TGTGCCAGTAGTGATAGTTCGACGTACGAGCAGTACTTC. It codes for CASSDSSTYEQYF.

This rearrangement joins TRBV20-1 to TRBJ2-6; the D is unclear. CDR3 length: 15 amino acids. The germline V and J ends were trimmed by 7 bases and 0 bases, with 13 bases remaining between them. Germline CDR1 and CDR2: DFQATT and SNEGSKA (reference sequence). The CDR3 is CSVAPPLSGANVLTF. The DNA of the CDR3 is TGCAGTGTAGCCCCCCCCCTCTCTGGGGCCAACGTCCTGACTTTC.

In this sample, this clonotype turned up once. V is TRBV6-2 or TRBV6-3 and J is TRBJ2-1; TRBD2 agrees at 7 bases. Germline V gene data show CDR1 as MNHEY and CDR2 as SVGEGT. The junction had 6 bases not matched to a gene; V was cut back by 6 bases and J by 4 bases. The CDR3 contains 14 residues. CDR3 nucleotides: TGTGCCAGCAGACTAGCGACTACTTACAATGAGCAGTTCTTC. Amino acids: CASRLATTYNEQFF.

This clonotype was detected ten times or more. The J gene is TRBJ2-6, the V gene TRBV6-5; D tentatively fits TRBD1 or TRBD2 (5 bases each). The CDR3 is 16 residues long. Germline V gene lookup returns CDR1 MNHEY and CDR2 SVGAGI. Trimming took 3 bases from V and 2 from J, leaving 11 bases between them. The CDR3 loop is CASSYGTLAGANVLTF. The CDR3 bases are TGTGCCAGCAGTTATGGGACCCTGGCTGGGGCCAACGTCCTGACTTTC.

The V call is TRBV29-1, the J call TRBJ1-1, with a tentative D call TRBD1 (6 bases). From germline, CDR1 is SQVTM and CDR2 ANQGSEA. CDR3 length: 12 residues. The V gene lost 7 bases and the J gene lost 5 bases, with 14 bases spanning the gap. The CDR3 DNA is TGCAGCGCAAAGTGGGGGCAAACTGAAGCTTTCTTT. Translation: CSAKWGQTEAFF. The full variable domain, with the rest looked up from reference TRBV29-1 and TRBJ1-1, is SAVISQKPSRDICQRGTSLTIQCQVDSQVTMMFWYRQQPGQSLTLIATANQGSEATYESGFVIDKFPISRPNLTFSTLTVSNMSPEDSSIYLCSAKWGQTEAFFGQGTRLTVV.

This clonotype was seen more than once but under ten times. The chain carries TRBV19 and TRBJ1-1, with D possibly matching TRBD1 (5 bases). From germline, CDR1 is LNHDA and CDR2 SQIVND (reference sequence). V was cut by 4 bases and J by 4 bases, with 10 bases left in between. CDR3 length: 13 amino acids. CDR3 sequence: CASSTQGCTEAFF. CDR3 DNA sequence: TGTGCCAGTAGTACCCAGGGTTGCACTGAAGCTTTCTTT.

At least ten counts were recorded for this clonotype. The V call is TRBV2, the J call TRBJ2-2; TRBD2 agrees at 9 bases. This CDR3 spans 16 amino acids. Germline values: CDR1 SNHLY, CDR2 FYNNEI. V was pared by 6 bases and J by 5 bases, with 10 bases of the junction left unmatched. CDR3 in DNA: TGTGCCAGCAGGGCCTCCTTAGCGGGAGTAACCGGGGAGCTGTTTTTT. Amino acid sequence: CASRASLAGVTGELFF.

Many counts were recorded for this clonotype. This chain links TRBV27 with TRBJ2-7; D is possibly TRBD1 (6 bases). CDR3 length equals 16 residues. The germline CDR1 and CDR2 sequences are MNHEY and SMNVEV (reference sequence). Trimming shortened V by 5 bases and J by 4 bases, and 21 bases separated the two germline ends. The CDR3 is CASSPTPGVLVYEQYF. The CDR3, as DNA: TGTGCCAGCAGTCCTACTCCAGGGGTATTGGTGTACGAGCAGTACTTC.

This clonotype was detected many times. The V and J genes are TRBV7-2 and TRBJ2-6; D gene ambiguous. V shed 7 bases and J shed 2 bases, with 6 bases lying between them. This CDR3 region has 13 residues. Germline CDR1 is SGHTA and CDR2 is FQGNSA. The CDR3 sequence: CASNQAGANVLTF. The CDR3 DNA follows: TGTGCCAGCAATCAGGCTGGGGCCAACGTCCTGACTTTC.

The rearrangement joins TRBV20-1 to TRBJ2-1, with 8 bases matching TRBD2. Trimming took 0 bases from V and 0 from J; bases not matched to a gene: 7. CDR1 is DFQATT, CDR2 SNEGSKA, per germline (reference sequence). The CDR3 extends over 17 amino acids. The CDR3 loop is CSARDPAGEVSYNEQFF. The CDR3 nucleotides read TGCAGTGCTAGAGATCCAGCGGGAGAAGTCTCCTACAATGAGCAGTTCTTC.

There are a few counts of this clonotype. The CDR3: CASSLGPGETQYF. In DNA form, the CDR3 reads TGTGCCAGCAGCTTAGGACCTGGGGAGACCCAGTACTTC. This chain uses TRBV7-9 with TRBJ2-5; no clear D gene. In germline, CDR1 is SEHNR, CDR2 FQNEAQ (reference sequence). V lost 1 base, J lost 5 bases, and 8 bases lay in between. The CDR3 consists of 13 residues.

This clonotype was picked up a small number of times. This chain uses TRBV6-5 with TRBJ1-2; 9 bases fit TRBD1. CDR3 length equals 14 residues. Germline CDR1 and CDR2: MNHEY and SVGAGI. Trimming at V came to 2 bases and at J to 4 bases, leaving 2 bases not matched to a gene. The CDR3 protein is CASSYLTGGYGYTF. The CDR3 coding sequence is TGTGCCAGCAGTTACCTGACAGGGGGCTATGGCTACACCTTC.

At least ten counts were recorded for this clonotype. CDR3 in DNA: TGCAGTGCCACAAAAACGTGGGTAGCGGGATTGGACAATGAGCAGTTCTTC. Protein product: CSATKTWVAGLDNEQFF. The V call is TRBV20-1, the J call TRBJ2-1; 8 bases fit TRBD2. J gave up 5 bases and V 6 bases, and 18 bases lay outside the gene matches. CDR3 size: 17 residues. Germline V CDR1 and CDR2: DFQATT, SNEGSKA (reference sequence).